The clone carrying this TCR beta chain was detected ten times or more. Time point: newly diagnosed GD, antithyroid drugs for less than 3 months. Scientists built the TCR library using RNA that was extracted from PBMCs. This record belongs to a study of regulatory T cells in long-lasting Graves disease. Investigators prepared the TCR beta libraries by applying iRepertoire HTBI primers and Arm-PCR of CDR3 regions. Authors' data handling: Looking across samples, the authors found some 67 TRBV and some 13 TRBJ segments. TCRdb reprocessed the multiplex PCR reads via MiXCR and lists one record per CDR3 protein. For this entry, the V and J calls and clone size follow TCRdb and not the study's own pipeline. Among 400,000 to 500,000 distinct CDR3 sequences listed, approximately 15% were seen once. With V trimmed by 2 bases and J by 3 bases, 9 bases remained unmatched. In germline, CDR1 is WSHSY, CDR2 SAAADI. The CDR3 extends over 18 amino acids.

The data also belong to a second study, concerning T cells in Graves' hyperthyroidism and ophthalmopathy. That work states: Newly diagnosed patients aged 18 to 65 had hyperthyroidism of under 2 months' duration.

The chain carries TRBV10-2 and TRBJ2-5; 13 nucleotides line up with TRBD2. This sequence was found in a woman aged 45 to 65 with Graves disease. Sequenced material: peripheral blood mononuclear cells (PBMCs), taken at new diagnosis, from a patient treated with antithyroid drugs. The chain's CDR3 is CASSENPVGLAGEETQYF. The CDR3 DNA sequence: TGCGCCAGCAGTGAGAATCCTGTAGGACTAGCGGGGGAAGAGACCCAGTACTTC.